These 2 T cell receptor beta chains share one sample of origin, sequenced in a study of CD4 T cell repertoires in COVID-19 (dated by TCRdb to the early 2020s). The time point label of this sample denotes: sample from a COVID-19-recovered individual after infection. Preparation of the library involved the immunoSEQ multiplex PCR assay. The table comes from immuneACCESS by way of TCRdb, which keeps in-frame sequences with V and J called. Part of the clones is missing from these tables; in studies checked, under half for an unresolved V gene and the rest for unknown reasons. The sample yields fewer than 100,000 clones; under 90% were counted once. The ten largest clones take up around 0.6% of the sample. Here the sequenced sample was CD4+ T cells from peripheral blood, taken after recovery from COVID-19. Receptors were obtained from a human donor who had COVID-19.

V usage is TRBV6-1 and J usage is TRBJ1-4, with D unresolved. The CDR3 has 13 residues. V was shortened by 3 bases and J by 5 bases, with 7 bases between the two germline ends. Germline V gene sequence: CDR1 MNHNS, CDR2 SASEGT. CDR3 nucleotides: TGTGCCAGCAGTGAGGATAGAAATGAAAAACTGTTTTTT. This translates into CASSEDRNEKLFF.

The rearrangement links TRBV9 to TRBJ2-2; a possible D gene is TRBD1 (5 bases). Per the germline V gene, CDR1 is SGDLS and CDR2 is YYNGEE. CDR3 length: 17 residues. The ends were cut back, 0 bases at V and 6 bases at J, with 18 bases in the middle. The CDR3 DNA reads as TGTGCCAGCAGCGTAGCCCCCTTGCAGGGCCAACCCGGGGAGCTGTTTTTT. Translating gives CASSVAPLQGQPGELFF.